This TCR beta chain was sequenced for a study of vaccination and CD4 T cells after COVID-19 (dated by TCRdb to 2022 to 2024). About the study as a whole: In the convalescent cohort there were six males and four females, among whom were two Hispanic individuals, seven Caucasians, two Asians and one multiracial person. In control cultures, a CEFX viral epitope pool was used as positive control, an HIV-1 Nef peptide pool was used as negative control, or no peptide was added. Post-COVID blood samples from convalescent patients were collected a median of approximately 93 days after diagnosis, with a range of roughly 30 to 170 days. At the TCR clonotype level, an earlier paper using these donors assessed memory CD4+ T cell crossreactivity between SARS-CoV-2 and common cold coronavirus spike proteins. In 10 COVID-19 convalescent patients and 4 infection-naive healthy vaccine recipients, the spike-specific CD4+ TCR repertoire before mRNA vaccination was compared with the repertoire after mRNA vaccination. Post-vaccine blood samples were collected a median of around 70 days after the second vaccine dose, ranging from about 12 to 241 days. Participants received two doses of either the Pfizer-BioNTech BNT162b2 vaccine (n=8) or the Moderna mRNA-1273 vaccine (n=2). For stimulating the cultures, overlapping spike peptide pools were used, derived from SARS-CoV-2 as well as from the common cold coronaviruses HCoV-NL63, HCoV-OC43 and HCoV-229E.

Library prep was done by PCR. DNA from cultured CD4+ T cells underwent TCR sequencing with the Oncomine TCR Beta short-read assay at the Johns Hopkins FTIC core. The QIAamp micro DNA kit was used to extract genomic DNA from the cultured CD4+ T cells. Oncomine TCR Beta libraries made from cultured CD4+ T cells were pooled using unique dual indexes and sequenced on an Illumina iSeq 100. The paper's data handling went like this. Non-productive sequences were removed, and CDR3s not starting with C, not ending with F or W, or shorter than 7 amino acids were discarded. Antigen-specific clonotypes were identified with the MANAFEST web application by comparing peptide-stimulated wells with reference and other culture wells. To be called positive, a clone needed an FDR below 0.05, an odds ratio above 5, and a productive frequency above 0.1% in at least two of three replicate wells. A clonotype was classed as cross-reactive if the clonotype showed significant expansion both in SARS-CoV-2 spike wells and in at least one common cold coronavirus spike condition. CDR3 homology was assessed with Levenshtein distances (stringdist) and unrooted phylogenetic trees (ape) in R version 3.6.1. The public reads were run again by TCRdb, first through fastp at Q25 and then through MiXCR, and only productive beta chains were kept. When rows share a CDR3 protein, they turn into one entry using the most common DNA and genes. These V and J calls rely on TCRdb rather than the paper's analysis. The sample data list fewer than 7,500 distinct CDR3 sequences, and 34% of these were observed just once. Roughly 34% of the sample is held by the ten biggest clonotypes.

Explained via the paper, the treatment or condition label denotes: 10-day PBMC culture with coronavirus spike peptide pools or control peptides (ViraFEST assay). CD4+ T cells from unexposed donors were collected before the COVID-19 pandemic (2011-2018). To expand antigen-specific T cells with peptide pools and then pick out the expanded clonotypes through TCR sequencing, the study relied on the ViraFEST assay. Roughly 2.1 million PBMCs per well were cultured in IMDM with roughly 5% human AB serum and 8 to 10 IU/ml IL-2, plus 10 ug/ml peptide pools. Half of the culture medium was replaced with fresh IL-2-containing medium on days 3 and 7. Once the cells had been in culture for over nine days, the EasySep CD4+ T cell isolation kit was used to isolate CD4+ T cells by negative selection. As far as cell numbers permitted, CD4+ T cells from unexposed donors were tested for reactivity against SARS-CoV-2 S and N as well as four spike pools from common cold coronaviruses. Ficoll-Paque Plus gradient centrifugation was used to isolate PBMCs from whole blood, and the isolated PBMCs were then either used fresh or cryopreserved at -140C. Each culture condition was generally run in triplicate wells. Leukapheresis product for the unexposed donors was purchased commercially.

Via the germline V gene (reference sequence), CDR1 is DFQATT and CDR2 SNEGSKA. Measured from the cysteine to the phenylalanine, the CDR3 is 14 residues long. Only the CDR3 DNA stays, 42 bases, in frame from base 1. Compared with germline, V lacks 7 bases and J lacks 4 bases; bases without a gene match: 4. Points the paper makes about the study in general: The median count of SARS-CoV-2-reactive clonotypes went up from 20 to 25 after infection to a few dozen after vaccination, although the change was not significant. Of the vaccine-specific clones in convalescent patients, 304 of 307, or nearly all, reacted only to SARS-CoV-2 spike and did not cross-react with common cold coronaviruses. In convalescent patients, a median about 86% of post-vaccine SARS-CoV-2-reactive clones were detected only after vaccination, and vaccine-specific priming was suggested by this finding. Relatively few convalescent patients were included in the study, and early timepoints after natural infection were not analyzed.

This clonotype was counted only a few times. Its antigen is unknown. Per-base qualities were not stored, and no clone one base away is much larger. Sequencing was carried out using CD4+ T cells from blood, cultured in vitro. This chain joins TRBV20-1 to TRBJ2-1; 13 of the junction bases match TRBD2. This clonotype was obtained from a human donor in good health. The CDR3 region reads CSVQLAGGYNEQFF. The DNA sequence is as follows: TGCAGTGTTCAACTAGCGGGGGGGTACAATGAGCAGTTCTTC.